This record concerns one T cell receptor beta chain sequence. The sample belongs to a study of beta chain features in type 1 diabetes. Via CD45RO/CCR7/CD25/CD127/CD95/CD27, cells of the CD4+ naive, central memory, regulatory and stem cell-like memory subsets were sorted. The CDR3 spans 14 residues. Germline trimming cut 2 bases from V and 4 bases from J; bases unmatched to any gene: 0. Germline CDR1 reads SGDLS; CDR2 reads YYNGEE. Expressed TCRB transcripts were sequenced because the isolated RNA had all been reverse transcribed beforehand. The assay was immunoSEQ multiplex PCR, and TCRdb's table has in-frame clones only and misses some. The data show around 310,000 clones, approximately 10% seen once.

The sequence came from a woman in her 30s in good health. The chain couples TRBV9 to TRBJ2-1; 10 bases are shared with TRBD2. The sample was naive CD4+ T cells from blood. Here the CDR3 reads CASSVTSGYNEQFF. The CDR3 DNA is TGTGCCAGCAGCGTGACTAGCGGGTACAATGAGCAGTTCTTC.